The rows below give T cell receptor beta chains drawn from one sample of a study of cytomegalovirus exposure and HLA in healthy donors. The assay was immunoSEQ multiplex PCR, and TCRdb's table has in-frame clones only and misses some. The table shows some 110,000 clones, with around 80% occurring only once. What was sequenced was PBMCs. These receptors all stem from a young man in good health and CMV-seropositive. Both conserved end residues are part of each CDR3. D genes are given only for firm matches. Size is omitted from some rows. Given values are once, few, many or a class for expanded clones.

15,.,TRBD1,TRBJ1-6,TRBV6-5,TGTGCCAGCAGTTTCGGACAGGGGGCATGGTCACCCCTCCACTTT,CASSFGQGAWSPLHF
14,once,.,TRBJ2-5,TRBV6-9,TGTGCCAGCGTCTCCCCAGGGAACCAAGAGACCCAGTACTTC,CASVSPGNQETQYF
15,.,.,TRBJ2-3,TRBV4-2,TGTGCCAGCAGCCGAGGGGGTTCTCCCACAGATACGCAGTATTTT,CASSRGGSPTDTQYF
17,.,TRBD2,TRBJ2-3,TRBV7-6,TGTGCCAGCAGCTTAGGGGTTAGCGGGGACAGCACAGATACGCAGTATTTT,CASSLGVSGDSTDTQYF
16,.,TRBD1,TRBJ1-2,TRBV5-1,TGCGCCAGCAGCCGCTGGGGACAGGGGGCGCGTTATGGCTACACCTTC,CASSRWGQGARYGYTF
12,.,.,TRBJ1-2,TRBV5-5,TGTGCCAGCAGCCTGGACAGTTCGGGCTACACCTTC,CASSLDSSGYTF
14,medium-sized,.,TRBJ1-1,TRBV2,TGTGCCAGCAGTGTCCGGCGGCAGTACACTGAAGCTTTCTTT,CASSVRRQYTEAFF
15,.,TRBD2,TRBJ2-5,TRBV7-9,TGTGCCAGCAGCCCCAGCGGGGGGGCCCCGGAGACCCAGTACTTC,CASSPSGGAPETQYF
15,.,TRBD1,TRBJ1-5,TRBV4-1,TGCGCCAGCAGCCAAGCGCCGGGACAGGGGATACCCCAGCATTTT,CASSQAPGQGIPQHF
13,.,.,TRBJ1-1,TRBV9,TGTGCCAGCAGCGTAGCGGGGAACACTGAAGCTTTCTTT,CASSVAGNTEAFF
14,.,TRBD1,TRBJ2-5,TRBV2,TGTGCCAGCCAGGGGGCTATTCCCCAAGAGACCCAGTACTTC,CASQGAIPQETQYF
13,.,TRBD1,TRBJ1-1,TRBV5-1,TGCGCCAGCAGAGAGGGGGCGTTCACTGAAGCTTTCTTT,CASREGAFTEAFF
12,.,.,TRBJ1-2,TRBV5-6,TGTGCCAGCAGCAGCCCAGGGCGGGGCTACACCTTC,CASSSPGRGYTF
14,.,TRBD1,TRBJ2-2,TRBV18,TGTGCCAGCTCACGGGGCCTTACAGGGGAGGAGCTGTTTTTT,CASSRGLTGEELFF
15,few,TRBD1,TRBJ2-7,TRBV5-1,TGCGCCAGCAGCTTGCGGGACAGGGGATCCTACGAGCAGTACTTC,CASSLRDRGSYEQYF
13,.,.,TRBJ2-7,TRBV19,TGTGCCAGTAGTATGCGCCAGGGAGGCGAGCAGTACTTC,CASSMRQGGEQYF
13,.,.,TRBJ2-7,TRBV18,TGTGCCAGCTCACCACCGGTGGAGTACGAGCAGTACTTC,CASSPPVEYEQYF
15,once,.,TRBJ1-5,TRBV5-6,TGTGCCAGCAGCTTTGGGGGGAAGACGATTCAGCCCCAGCATTTT,CASSFGGKTIQPQHF
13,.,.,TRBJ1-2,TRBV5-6,TGTGCCAGCAGCTTGGGAGTTAACTATGGCTACACCTTC,CASSLGVNYGYTF
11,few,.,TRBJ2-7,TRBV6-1,TGTGCCAGCAGCGAGCTGCACGAGCAGTACTTC,CASSELHEQYF
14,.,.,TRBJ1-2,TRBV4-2,TGTGCCAGCAGCCAAGATAGAACCCGAGGTGGCTACACCTTC,CASSQDRTRGGYTF
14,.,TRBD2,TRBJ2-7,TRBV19,TGTGCCAGTAAGGACCCGGGACTAGCGGCCGAGCAGTACTTC,CASKDPGLAAEQYF
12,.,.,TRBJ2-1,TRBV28,TGTGCCAGCTCCAGGGCCTACAATGAGCAGTTCTTC,CASSRAYNEQFF
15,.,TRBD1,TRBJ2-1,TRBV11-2,TGTGCCAGCAGCTTAGAAGGGGGCTCCGGCAATGAGCAGTTCTTC,CASSLEGGSGNEQFF
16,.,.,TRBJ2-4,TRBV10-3,TGTGCCATCAGTGACAGGGGACGGCTAGCCAAAAACATTCAGTACTTC,CAISDRGRLAKNIQYF
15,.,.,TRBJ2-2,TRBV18,TGTGCCAGCTCACCACCCACAGGTGGCACCGGGGAGCTGTTTTTT,CASSPPTGGTGELFF
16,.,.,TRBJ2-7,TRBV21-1,TGTGCCAGCAGTTCTCGGACAGGTCTCCAACCTTACGAGCAGTACTTC,CASSSRTGLQPYEQYF
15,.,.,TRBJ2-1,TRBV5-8,TGTGCCAGCAGCTTGGGCGGGAACTCCTACAATGAGCAGTTCTTC,CASSLGGNSYNEQFF
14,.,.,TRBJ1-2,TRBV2,TGTGCCAGCATCGGTAGTCCTACCAACTATGGCTACACCTTC,CASIGSPTNYGYTF
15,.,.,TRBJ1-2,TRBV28,TGTGCCAGCAGTGCCCAAGACAGGCCTTTCTATGGCTACACCTTC,CASSAQDRPFYGYTF
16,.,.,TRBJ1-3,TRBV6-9,TGTGCCAGCAGTTCCTTGGACAGCCACTCTGGAAACACCATATATTTT,CASSSLDSHSGNTIYF
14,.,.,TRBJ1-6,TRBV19,TGTGCCAGTAGTATCCAGGGCGGCAATTCACCCCTCCACTTT,CASSIQGGNSPLHF
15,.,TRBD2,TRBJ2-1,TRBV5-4,TGTGCCAGCAGCCCGGGGCGGGGGGGCGGGGATGAGCAGTTCTTC,CASSPGRGGGDEQFF
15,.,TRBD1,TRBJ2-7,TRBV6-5,TGTGCCAGCAGGCGCGCCGGGACAGGGAGTTACGAGCAGTACTTC,CASRRAGTGSYEQYF
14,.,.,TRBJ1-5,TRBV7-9,TGTGCCAGCAGCTCTATGGGCCTCGGTGGGCCCCAGCATTTT,CASSSMGLGGPQHF
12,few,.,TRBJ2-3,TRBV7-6,TGTGCCAGCAGCTTGGAGTTAGGCACGCAGTATTTT,CASSLELGTQYF
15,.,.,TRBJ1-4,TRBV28,TGTGCCAGCAGTTCCACCGGGACAACAGATGAAAAACTGTTTTTT,CASSSTGTTDEKLFF
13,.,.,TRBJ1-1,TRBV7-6,TGTGCCAGCAGCCCAGGGCAGAACACTGAAGCTTTCTTT,CASSPGQNTEAFF
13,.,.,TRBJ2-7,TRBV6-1,TGTGCCAGCACAGCGACAGCTGCCTACGAGCAGTACTTC,CASTATAAYEQYF
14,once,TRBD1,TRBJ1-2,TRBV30,TGTGCCTGGAGTAAACAGGGGGCAAGGGATGGCTACACCTTC,CAWSKQGARDGYTF
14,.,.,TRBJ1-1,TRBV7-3,TGTGCCAGCAGCTTAAAGGCCAGGGGTCCTGAAGCTTTCTTT,CASSLKARGPEAFF
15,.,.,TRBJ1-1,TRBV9,TGTGCCAGCAGCGTAGCTGGGAGAATGAACACTGAAGCTTTCTTT,CASSVAGRMNTEAFF
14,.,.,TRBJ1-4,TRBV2,TGTGCCAGCAGTGAGCGAGGGGACTCTGAAAAACTGTTTTTT,CASSERGDSEKLFF
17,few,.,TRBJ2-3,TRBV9,TGTGCCAGCAGCGATACTCCCGGGACTTTCGCTGCAGATACGCAGTATTTT,CASSDTPGTFAADTQYF
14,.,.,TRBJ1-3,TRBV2,TGTGCCAGCAGTGACAGGTTAACTGGAAACACCATATATTTT,CASSDRLTGNTIYF
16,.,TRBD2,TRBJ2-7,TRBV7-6,TGTGCCAGCAGCCCTCTCGGGAGGGGCGCAAAGTACGAGCAGTACTTC,CASSPLGRGAKYEQYF
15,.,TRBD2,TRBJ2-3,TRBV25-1,TGTGCCAGCAGTCCAGGCGGGGGGCTTGGAGATACGCAGTATTTT,CASSPGGGLGDTQYF
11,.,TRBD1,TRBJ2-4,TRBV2,TGTGCCAGCACGGGACAGAACATTCAGTACTTC,CASTGQNIQYF
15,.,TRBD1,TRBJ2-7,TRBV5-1,TGCGCCAGCAGTTCGGGACAGGGGGCAATCAACGAGCAGTACTTC,CASSSGQGAINEQYF
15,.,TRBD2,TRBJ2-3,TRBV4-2,TGTGCCAGCAGCCCGGGGGGGGGATACACAGATACGCAGTATTTT,CASSPGGGYTDTQYF
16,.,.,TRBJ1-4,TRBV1,TGCACCAGCAGCCAAGAACACAGGGGGGGGAATGAAAAACTGTTTTTT,CTSSQEHRGGNEKLFF
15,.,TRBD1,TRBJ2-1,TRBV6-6,TGTGCCAGCAGCCCGGGACAGATCGCCTACAATGAGCAGTTCTTC,CASSPGQIAYNEQFF
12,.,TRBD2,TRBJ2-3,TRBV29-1,TGCAGCGTTGCGGGGGGGCGGGATACGCAGTATTTT,CSVAGGRDTQYF
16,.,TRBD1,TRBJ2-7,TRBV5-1,TGCGCCAGCAGCCCCTCCGGCCGGACAGGGCAAGCGGAGCAGTACTTC,CASSPSGRTGQAEQYF
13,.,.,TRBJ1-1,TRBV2,TGTGCCAGCAGTCTGACAGGAGGAACTGAAGCTTTCTTT,CASSLTGGTEAFF
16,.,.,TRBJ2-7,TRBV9,TGTGCCAGCAGCGTGGCCGGGGGACAGACCTCCTACGAGCAGTACTTC,CASSVAGGQTSYEQYF
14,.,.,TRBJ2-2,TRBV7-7,TGTGCTAGCAGCTCGGGACTCCGAGACGGGGAGCTGTTTTTT,CASSSGLRDGELFF